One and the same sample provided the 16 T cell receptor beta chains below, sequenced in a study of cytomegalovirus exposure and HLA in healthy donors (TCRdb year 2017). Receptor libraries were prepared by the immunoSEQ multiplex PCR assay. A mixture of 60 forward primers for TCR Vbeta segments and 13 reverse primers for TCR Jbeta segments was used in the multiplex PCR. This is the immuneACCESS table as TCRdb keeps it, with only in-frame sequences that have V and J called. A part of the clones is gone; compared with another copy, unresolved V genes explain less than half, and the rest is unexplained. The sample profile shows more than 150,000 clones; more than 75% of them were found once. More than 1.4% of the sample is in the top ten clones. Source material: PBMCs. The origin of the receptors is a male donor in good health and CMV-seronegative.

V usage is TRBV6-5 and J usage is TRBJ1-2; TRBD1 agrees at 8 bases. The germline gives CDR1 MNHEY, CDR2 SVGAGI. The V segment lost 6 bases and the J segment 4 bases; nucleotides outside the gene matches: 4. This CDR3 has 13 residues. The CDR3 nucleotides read TGTGCCAGCAGGGGACAGGTAGCCTATGGCTACACCTTC. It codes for CASRGQVAYGYTF.

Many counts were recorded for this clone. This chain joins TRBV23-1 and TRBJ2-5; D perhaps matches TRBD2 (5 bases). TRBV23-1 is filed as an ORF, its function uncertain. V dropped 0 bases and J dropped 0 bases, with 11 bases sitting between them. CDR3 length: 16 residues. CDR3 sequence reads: CASSQSNGGYQETQYF. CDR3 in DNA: TGCGCCAGCAGTCAATCGAATGGAGGTTACCAAGAGACCCAGTACTTC.

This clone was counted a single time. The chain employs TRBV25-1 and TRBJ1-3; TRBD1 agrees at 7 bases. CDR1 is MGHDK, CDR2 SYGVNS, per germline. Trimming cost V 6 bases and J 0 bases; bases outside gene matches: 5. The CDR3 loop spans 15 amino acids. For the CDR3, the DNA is TGTGCCAGCAGGGAGGCAGGGGGCTCTGGAAACACCATATATTTT. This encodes CASREAGGSGNTIYF.

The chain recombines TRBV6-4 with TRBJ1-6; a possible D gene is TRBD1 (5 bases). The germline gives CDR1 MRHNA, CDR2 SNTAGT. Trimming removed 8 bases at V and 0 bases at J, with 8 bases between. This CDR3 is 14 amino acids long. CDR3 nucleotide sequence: TGTGCCAGCTCCGACAGCTCCTATAATTCACCCCTCCACTTT. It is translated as CASSDSSYNSPLHF.

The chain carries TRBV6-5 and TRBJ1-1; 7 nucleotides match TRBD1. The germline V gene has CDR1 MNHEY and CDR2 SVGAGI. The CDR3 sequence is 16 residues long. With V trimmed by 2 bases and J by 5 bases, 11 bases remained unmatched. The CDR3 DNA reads TGTGCCAGCAGTTACCGGCAGGGGGAACGAGGGACTGAAGCTTTCTTT. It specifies CASSYRQGERGTEAFF.

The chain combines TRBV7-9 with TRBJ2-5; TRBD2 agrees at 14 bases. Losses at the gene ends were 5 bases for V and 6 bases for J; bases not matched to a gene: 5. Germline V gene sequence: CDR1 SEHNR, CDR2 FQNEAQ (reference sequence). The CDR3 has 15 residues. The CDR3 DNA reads TGTGCCAGCAGCCCGGGACTAGCGGGAGAACAGACCCAGTACTTC. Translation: CASSPGLAGEQTQYF.

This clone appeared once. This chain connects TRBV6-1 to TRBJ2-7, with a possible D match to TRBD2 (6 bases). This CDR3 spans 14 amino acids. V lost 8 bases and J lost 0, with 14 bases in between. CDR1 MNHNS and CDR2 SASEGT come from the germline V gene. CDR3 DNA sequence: TGTGCCAGCGCAACGTTGCGGGGCTCCTACGAGCAGTACTTC. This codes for CASATLRGSYEQYF.

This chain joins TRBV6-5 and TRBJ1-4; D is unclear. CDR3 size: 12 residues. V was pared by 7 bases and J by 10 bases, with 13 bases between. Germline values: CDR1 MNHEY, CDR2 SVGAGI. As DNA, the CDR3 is TGTGCCAGCACGAGTGGCACGGGAAAACTGTTTTTT. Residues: CASTSGTGKLFF.

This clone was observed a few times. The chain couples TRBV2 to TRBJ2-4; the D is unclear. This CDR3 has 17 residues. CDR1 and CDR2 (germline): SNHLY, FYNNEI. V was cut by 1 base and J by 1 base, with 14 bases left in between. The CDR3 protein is CASSEGAGSLAKNIQYF. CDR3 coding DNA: TGTGCCAGCAGTGAAGGGGCTGGATCCTTGGCCAAAAACATTCAGTACTTC. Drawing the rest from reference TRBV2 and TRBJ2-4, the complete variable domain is EPEVTQTPSHQVTQMGQEVILRCVPISNHLYFYWYRQILGQKVEFLVSFYNNEISEKSEIFDDQFSVERPDGSNFTLKIRSTKLEDSAMYFCASSEGAGSLAKNIQYFGAGTRLSVL.

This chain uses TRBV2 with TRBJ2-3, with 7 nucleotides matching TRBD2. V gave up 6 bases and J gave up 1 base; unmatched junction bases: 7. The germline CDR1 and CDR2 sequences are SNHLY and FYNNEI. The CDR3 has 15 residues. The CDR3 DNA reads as TGTGCCAGCAGCCCCGGGCTAGCGGGCACAGATACGCAGTATTTT. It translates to CASSPGLAGTDTQYF.

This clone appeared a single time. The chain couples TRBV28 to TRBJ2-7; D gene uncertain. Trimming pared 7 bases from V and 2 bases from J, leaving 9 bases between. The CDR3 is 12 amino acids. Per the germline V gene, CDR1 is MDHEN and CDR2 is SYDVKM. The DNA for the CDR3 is TGTGCCAGCACAGGTACCACCTACGAGCAGTACTTC. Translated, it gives CASTGTTYEQYF.

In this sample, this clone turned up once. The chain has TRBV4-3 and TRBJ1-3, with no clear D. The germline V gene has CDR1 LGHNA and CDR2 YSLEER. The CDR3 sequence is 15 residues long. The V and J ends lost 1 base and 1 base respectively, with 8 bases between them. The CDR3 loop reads CASSQGGASGNTIYF. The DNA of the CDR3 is TGCGCCAGCAGCCAAGGCGGTGCTTCTGGAAACACCATATATTTT.

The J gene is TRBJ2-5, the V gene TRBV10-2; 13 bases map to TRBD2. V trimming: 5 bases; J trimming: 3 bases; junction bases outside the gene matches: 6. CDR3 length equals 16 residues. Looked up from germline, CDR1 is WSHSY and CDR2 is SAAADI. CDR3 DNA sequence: TGCGCCAGCAGTAGATCCGGGACTAGCGGGGAAGAGACCCAGTACTTC. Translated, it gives CASSRSGTSGEETQYF.

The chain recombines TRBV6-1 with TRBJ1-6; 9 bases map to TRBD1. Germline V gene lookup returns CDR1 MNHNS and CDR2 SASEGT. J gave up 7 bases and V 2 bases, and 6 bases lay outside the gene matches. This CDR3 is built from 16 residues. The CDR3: CASSEIRDRGNSPLHF. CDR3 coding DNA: TGTGCCAGCAGTGAAATTCGAGACAGGGGGAATTCACCCCTCCACTTT.

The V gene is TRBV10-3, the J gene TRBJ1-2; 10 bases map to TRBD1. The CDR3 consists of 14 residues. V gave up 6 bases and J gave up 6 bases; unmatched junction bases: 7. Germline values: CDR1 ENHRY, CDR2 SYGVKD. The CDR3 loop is CAIRGTGVGDGYTF. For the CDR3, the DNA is TGTGCCATCAGGGGGACAGGGGTAGGGGATGGCTACACCTTC.

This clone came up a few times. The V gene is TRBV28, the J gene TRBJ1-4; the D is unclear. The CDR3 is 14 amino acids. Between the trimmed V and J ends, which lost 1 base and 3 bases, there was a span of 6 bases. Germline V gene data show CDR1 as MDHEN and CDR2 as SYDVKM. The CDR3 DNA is TGTGCCAGCAGTTTATTTTACTCTAATGAAAAACTGTTTTTT. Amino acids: CASSLFYSNEKLFF.